A selection of T cell receptor beta chains follows, all from one sample in a study of CD4 T cells in relation to SARS-CoV-2 and coronaviruses. For these receptors, no antigen is known. Measured with immunoSEQ multiplex PCR; TCRdb has only the in-frame clones, and not every one. This sample carries about 43,000 clones, approximately 80% of them seen once, and the ten largest clones take about 1.5%. The specimen sequenced was naive CD4+ T cells from PBMCs, cultured in vitro. The receptor set was obtained from an adult with COVID-19. Both conserved end residues are trimmed from each CDR3. Each record gives: clone size, V gene, J gene, CDR3 protein. Size is omitted from some rows. Given values are once, few, many or a class for expanded clones.

clone_size: few
v_call: TRBV5-6
j_call: TRBJ1-3
cdr3_aa: ASSFGRGLTYSGNTIY

clone_size: NA
v_call: TRBV7-8
j_call: TRBJ2-7
cdr3_aa: ASSPGPNYEQY

clone_size: NA
v_call: TRBV20-1
j_call: TRBJ2-7
cdr3_aa: SADRGYEQY

clone_size: once
v_call: TRBV20-1
j_call: TRBJ2-2
cdr3_aa: SASTGPTWDTGELF

clone_size: NA
v_call: TRBV7-2
j_call: TRBJ2-3
cdr3_aa: ASSLEADPSTDTQY

clone_size: NA
v_call: TRBV19
j_call: TRBJ2-2
cdr3_aa: ASSLREPNTGELF

clone_size: NA
v_call: TRBV5-4
j_call: TRBJ1-3
cdr3_aa: ASSLGANSGNTIY

clone_size: NA
v_call: TRBV15
j_call: TRBJ2-3
cdr3_aa: ATSRGQRTDTQY

clone_size: NA
v_call: TRBV6-6
j_call: TRBJ2-7
cdr3_aa: ASSLYPGTGGYEQY

clone_size: NA
v_call: TRBV10-3
j_call: TRBJ2-5
cdr3_aa: AISEGNGGETQY

clone_size: NA
v_call: TRBV15
j_call: TRBJ1-3
cdr3_aa: ATSRDGISSSGNTIY

clone_size: NA
v_call: TRBV28
j_call: TRBJ1-2
cdr3_aa: ASSAQGLYWGYT

clone_size: NA
v_call: TRBV28
j_call: TRBJ1-2
cdr3_aa: ASSAGQGAYGYT

clone_size: NA
v_call: TRBV5-1
j_call: TRBJ1-2
cdr3_aa: ASSLGQPQNYGYT

clone_size: NA
v_call: TRBV30
j_call: TRBJ2-7
cdr3_aa: AWRDTGTNSYEQY

clone_size: NA
v_call: TRBV29-1
j_call: TRBJ2-5
cdr3_aa: SGTGGQETQY

clone_size: NA
v_call: TRBV7-9
j_call: TRBJ1-2
cdr3_aa: ASSYLANYGYT

clone_size: NA
v_call: TRBV7-8
j_call: TRBJ1-5
cdr3_aa: ASSLRQGTFSNQPQH

clone_size: NA
v_call: TRBV5-1
j_call: TRBJ2-2
cdr3_aa: ASSLDVANTGELF

clone_size: NA
v_call: TRBV14
j_call: TRBJ2-5
cdr3_aa: ASSQLAYQETQY

clone_size: NA
v_call: TRBV6-2/TRBV6-3
j_call: TRBJ1-5
cdr3_aa: ASSHRTNRAGDQPQH

clone_size: NA
v_call: TRBV19
j_call: TRBJ2-2
cdr3_aa: ASMKKAHTGELF

clone_size: NA
v_call: TRBV6-5
j_call: TRBJ1-6
cdr3_aa: ASSYNRGTSPLH

clone_size: NA
v_call: TRBV9
j_call: TRBJ2-5
cdr3_aa: ASSPPRRETQY

clone_size: NA
v_call: TRBV6-5
j_call: TRBJ1-1
cdr3_aa: ASRQGPTNTEAF

clone_size: NA
v_call: TRBV6-5
j_call: TRBJ2-7
cdr3_aa: ASSWSSDPSGGQY

clone_size: NA
v_call: TRBV5-4
j_call: TRBJ2-3
cdr3_aa: ASSPYGREGRDTQY

clone_size: NA
v_call: TRBV4-3
j_call: TRBJ2-7
cdr3_aa: ASSQDLRDNPYEQY

clone_size: NA
v_call: TRBV10-3
j_call: TRBJ2-5
cdr3_aa: AISEGSATQETQY

clone_size: NA
v_call: TRBV28
j_call: TRBJ1-4
cdr3_aa: ASSLTGATNEKLF

clone_size: NA
v_call: TRBV3-1/TRBV3-2
j_call: TRBJ1-6
cdr3_aa: ASSQEDRHHNSPLH

clone_size: NA
v_call: TRBV27
j_call: TRBJ2-3
cdr3_aa: ASRRGDLAGSTDTQY

clone_size: few
v_call: TRBV24-1
j_call: TRBJ2-5
cdr3_aa: ATSDPGLAEEETQY

clone_size: NA
v_call: TRBV6-5
j_call: TRBJ2-7
cdr3_aa: ASNRVPSEQY

clone_size: few
v_call: TRBV5-5
j_call: TRBJ1-1
cdr3_aa: ASSLGGGNTEAF

clone_size: NA
v_call: TRBV28
j_call: TRBJ2-2
cdr3_aa: ATPGTPGTGELF

clone_size: few
v_call: TRBV7-9
j_call: TRBJ2-2
cdr3_aa: ASGGDTGELF

clone_size: NA
v_call: TRBV13
j_call: TRBJ2-5
cdr3_aa: ASSLESQTSVVPQETQY

clone_size: NA
v_call: TRBV4-1
j_call: TRBJ2-7
cdr3_aa: ASSPFSVGVGYEQY

clone_size: NA
v_call: TRBV5-8
j_call: TRBJ2-7
cdr3_aa: ASSRQSSYEQY

clone_size: few
v_call: TRBV20-1
j_call: TRBJ2-7
cdr3_aa: SATASYEQY

clone_size: NA
v_call: TRBV10-3
j_call: TRBJ2-3
cdr3_aa: AITRGASTTDTQY

clone_size: NA
v_call: TRBV6-5
j_call: TRBJ2-3
cdr3_aa: ASSYDTESTDTQY

clone_size: NA
v_call: TRBV19
j_call: TRBJ2-3
cdr3_aa: ASRRTGARDTQY

clone_size: NA
v_call: TRBV5-4
j_call: TRBJ1-6
cdr3_aa: ASSLDPGPTNSPLH

clone_size: NA
v_call: TRBV4-2
j_call: TRBJ2-3
cdr3_aa: ASSQEAGGPDTQY

clone_size: NA
v_call: TRBV7-2
j_call: TRBJ2-7
cdr3_aa: ASSYLVNPHRSYEQY

clone_size: NA
v_call: TRBV11-2
j_call: TRBJ2-3
cdr3_aa: ASSPGLANGIDTQY

clone_size: once
v_call: TRBV7-8
j_call: TRBJ1-3
cdr3_aa: ASSSQTGVGNTIY

clone_size: NA
v_call: TRBV27
j_call: TRBJ2-3
cdr3_aa: ASRRNTDTQY

clone_size: NA
v_call: TRBV6-5
j_call: TRBJ1-2
cdr3_aa: ATRWGEDYGYT

clone_size: few
v_call: TRBV12-3/TRBV12-4
j_call: TRBJ1-5
cdr3_aa: ASRSSGPQH

clone_size: once
v_call: TRBV6-4
j_call: TRBJ2-1
cdr3_aa: ASSREGTSGGYNEQF

clone_size: NA
v_call: TRBV3-1/TRBV3-2
j_call: TRBJ1-2
cdr3_aa: ASSQLSSDYGYT

clone_size: NA
v_call: TRBV19
j_call: TRBJ2-7
cdr3_aa: ASSITSGSSYEQY

clone_size: NA
v_call: TRBV28
j_call: TRBJ1-2
cdr3_aa: ASSSRHREVVNT

clone_size: NA
v_call: TRBV12-3/TRBV12-4
j_call: TRBJ2-3
cdr3_aa: ASSFGTDTQY